The clone carrying this T cell receptor (beta chain) was seen ten or more times. Its cognate antigen is unknown. As to time point: newly diagnosed GD, antithyroid drugs for less than 3 months. PBMC RNA was the source of the TCR library. The data were obtained in a study of regulatory T cells in long-lasting Graves disease. General study points: When disease was persistent, TRBV28, TRBJ1-2 and TRBJ2-5 were the favored segments.

Assembly of TCR beta libraries relied on iRepertoire HTBI primers together with Arm-PCR of CDR3 regions. MiXCR was run by TCRdb on the multiplex PCR reads, yielding one entry per CDR3 protein. The sample contains about 440,000 distinct CDR3 sequences, about 15% of which appear only once. CDR3 length: 15 amino acids. Trimming stripped 2 bases from V and 4 bases from J, with 17 bases between. CDR1 SQVTM and CDR2 ANQGSEA come from the germline V gene. This sample also belongs to another study, concerning T cells in Graves' hyperthyroidism and ophthalmopathy.

The receptor was derived from a woman in her twenties or thirties with Graves disease. The chain carries TRBV29-1 and TRBJ1-1, with D hard to call. Specimen: peripheral blood mononuclear cells (PBMCs), collected at new diagnosis, from a patient treated with antithyroid drugs. CDR3 sequence (DNA): TGCAGCGTTGAAAGTGGCGTCGGGCGGGGCACTGAAGCTTTCTTT. It yields the protein CSVESGVGRGTEAFF.